The clone carrying this TCR beta chain showed up just once. A junction end diverges from the germline sequence, so it may reflect a read error. The CDR3 has 13 residues. Per the germline V gene, CDR1 is SEHNR and CDR2 is FQNEAQ (reference sequence). This entry comes from a study of cytomegalovirus exposure and HLA in healthy donors. TCRdb's copy holds only in-frame clones and misses some; the assay was immunoSEQ multiplex PCR. The data show 120,000 or so clones, 85% to 90% seen once. Sequencing was performed on PBMCs. This TCR came from a woman younger than 30 in good health and CMV-seronegative. This chain links TRBV7-9 with TRBJ1-2; no clear D. The CDR3 sequence: CASSLAGSQTLAF. The CDR3 nucleotides are TGTGCCAGCAGCTTAGCAGGGAGCCAGACCCTGGCCTTC.